Listed here is a single T cell receptor (beta chain). Its antigen is still unknown. Peripheral blood was collected from the related graft donor on the marrow donation day. Sequencing used immunoSEQ multiplex PCR; TCRdb keeps in-frame clones, though not all of them. The data show 2,500 to 3,500 clones, with approximately 81% seen just once and 12% held by the top ten. These data belong to a study of T cells after posttransplantation cyclophosphamide. Findings and caveats of the study: Later blood repertoires were often dominated by clones from the donor CD8+ memory compartment. Blood and skin or GI T cell repertoires showed limited TRB overlap. TRB clonality was highly associated with recipient CMV seropositivity and reactivation.

The CDR3 sequence is 16 residues long. J was trimmed by 2 bases and V by 10 bases; bases with no gene match: 14. Germline assignment: CDR1 MDHEN and CDR2 SYDVKM. The origin of this receptor is a woman in her 50s in good health and a related stem cell transplant donor. The source material was CD8+ T cells sorted from PBMCs. This chain joins TRBV28 and TRBJ1-1; 9 bases map to TRBD1. The CDR3 DNA is TGTGCCACCACAGGGACAGGGCTTACTATTAACACTGAAGCTTTCTTT. Translating gives CATTGTGLTINTEAFF.